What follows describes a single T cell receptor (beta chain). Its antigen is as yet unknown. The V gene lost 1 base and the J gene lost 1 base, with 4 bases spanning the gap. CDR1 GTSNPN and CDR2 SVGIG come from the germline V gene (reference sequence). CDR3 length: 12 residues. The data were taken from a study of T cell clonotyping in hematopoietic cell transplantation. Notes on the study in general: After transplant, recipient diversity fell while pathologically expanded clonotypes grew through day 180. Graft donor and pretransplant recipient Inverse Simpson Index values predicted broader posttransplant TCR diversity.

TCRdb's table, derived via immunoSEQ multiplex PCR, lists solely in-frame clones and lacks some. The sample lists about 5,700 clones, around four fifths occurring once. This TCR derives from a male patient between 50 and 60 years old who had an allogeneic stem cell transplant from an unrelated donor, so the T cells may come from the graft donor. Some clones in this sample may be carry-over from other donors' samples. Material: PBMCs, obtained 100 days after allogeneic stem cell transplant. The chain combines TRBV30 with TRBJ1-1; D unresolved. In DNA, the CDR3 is TGTGCCTGGAGTGAAGGGAACACTGAAGCTTTCTTT. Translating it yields CAWSEGNTEAFF.